This entry lists 5 T cell receptor beta chains sequenced from one sample in a study of blood T cell repertoires in COVID-19. Data came from immunoSEQ multiplex PCR; TCRdb stores just in-frame clones and leaves some out. Of roughly 150,000 clones listed, 82% are singletons. The material sequenced was PBMCs or T cells enriched from blood (not recorded which). These receptors came from a man aged 60 to 75 who had recovered from COVID-19.

The V and J genes are TRBV24-1 and TRBJ2-3; TRBD2 is a possible D gene (6 bases). V was cut by 4 bases and J by 0 bases, with 19 bases left in between. Germline V gene data show CDR1 as KGHDR and CDR2 as SFDVKD. This CDR3 has 18 residues. The CDR3 DNA is TGTGCCACCAGTGACCCCCTGGGGATTAGCGGAAGCACAGATACGCAGTATTTT. The encoded protein is CATSDPLGISGSTDTQYF.

V gene TRBV7-3 combines with J gene TRBJ1-2, with 10 bases matching TRBD1. CDR3 length equals 15 residues. CDR1 and CDR2 (germline): SGHTA, FQGTGA. Losses at the gene ends were 2 bases for V and 5 bases for J; bases not matched to a gene: 5. In nucleotides, the CDR3 is TGTGCCAGCAGCTTAGGGACAGGGGAAAGATATGGCTACACCTTC. Encoded protein: CASSLGTGERYGYTF.

The chain uses TRBV30 and TRBJ2-5; the match to TRBD2 covers 7 bases. Germline V CDR1 and CDR2: GTSNPN, SVGIG (reference sequence). This CDR3 comprises 13 residues. V shed 4 bases, J shed 13 bases, and the junction held 15 bases outside the gene matches. As DNA, the CDR3 is TGTGCCTGGAAGGATAGCGGGTCCGCCCAGGGGTACTTC. Protein: CAWKDSGSAQGYF.

The rearrangement links TRBV6-5 to TRBJ2-6; D may be TRBD1 (6 bases). From germline, CDR1 is MNHEY and CDR2 SVGAGI. V lost 6 bases and J 1 base, leaving 10 bases between the germline ends. The CDR3 extends over 15 amino acids. This CDR3 reads CASRKQGSGANVLTF. CDR3 bases: TGTGCCAGCAGAAAACAGGGATCTGGGGCCAACGTCCTGACTTTC.

The chain joins TRBV19 to TRBJ2-3; no firm D call. CDR1 and CDR2 (germline): LNHDA, SQIVND (reference sequence). V gave up 6 bases and J gave up 0 bases, with 13 bases separating them. The CDR3 is 15 residues long. CDR3 bases: TGTGCCAGTAGACCGAGGCCCTCTAGCACAGATACGCAGTATTTT. This codes for CASRPRPSSTDTQYF.